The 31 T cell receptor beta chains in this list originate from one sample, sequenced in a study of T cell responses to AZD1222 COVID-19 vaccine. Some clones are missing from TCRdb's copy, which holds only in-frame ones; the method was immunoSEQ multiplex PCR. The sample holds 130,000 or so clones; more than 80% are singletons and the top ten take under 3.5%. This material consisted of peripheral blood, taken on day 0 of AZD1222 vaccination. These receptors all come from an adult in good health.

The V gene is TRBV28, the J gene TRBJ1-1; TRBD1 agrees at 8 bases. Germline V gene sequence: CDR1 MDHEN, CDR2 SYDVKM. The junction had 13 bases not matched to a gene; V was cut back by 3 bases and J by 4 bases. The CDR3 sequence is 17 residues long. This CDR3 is CASSLGTTGVPGTEAFF. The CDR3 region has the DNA TGTGCCAGCAGTTTGGGTACGACAGGGGTTCCCGGCACTGAAGCTTTCTTT.

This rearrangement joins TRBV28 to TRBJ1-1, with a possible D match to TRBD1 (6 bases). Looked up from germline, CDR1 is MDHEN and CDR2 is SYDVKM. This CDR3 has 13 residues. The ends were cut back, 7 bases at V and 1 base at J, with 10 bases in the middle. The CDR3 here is CASTKGENTEAFF. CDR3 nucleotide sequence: TGTGCCAGCACCAAGGGGGAGAACACTGAAGCTTTCTTT. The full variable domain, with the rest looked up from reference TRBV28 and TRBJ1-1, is DVKVTQSSRYLVKRTGEKVFLECVQDMDHENMFWYRQDPGLGLRLIYFSYDVKMKEKGDIPEGYSVSREKKERFSLILESASTNQTSMYLCASTKGENTEAFFGQGTRLTVV.

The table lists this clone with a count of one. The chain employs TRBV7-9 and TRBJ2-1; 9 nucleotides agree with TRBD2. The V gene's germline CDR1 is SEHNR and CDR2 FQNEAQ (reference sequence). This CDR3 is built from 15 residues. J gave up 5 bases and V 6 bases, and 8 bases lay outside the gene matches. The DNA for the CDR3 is TGTGCCAGCAGAGGCACTAGCGGGCTAAACAATGAGCAGTTCTTC. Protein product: CASRGTSGLNNEQFF.

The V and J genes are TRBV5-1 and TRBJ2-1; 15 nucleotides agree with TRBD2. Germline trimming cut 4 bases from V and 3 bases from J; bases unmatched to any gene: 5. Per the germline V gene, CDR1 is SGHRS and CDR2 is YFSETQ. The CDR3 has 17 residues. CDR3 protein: CASSPGTSGRNYNEQFF. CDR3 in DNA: TGCGCCAGCAGCCCCGGGACTAGCGGGAGGAACTACAATGAGCAGTTCTTC. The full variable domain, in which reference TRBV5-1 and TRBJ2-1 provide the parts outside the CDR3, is KAGVTQTPRYLIKTRGQQVTLSCSPISGHRSVSWYQQTPGQGLQFLFEYFSETQRNKGNFPGRFSGRQFSNSRSEMNVSTLELGDSALYLCASSPGTSGRNYNEQFFGPGTRLTVL.

The CDR3 nucleotides are TGCGCCAGCAGCCCTTGGGGCCTGGAAGAAAGCAATCAGCCCCAGCATTTT. This codes for CASSPWGLEESNQPQHF. This sequence joins TRBV4-1 and TRBJ1-5; possibly TRBD1 for D (5 bases). V gave up 4 bases and J gave up 1 base, with 17 bases separating them. The CDR3 has 17 amino acids. In germline, CDR1 is MGHRA, CDR2 YSYEKL.

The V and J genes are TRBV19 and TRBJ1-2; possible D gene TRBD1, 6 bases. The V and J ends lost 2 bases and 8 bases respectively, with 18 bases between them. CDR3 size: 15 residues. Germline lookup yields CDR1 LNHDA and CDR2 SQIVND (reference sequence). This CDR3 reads CASSINRPGAWGYTF. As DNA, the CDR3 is TGTGCCAGTAGTATAAACCGCCCGGGGGCATGGGGCTACACCTTC.

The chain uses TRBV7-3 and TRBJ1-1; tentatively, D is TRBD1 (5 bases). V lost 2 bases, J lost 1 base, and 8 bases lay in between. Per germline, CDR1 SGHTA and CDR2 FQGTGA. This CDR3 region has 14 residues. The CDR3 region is CASSLGQGNTEAFF. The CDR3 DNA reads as TGTGCCAGCAGCTTAGGGCAGGGGAACACTGAAGCTTTCTTT.

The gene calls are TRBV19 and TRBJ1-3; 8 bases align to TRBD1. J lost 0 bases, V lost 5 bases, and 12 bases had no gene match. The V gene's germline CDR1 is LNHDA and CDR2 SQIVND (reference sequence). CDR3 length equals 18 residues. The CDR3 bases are TGTGCCAGTAGTGGTCCGCAGGGGGCCCTCAGCTCTGGAAACACCATATATTTT. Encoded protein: CASSGPQGALSSGNTIYF.

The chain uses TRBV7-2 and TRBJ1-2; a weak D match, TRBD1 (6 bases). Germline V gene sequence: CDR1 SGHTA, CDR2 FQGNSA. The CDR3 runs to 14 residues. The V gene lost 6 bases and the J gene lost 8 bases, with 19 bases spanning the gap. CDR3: CASSSQGRSGGYTF. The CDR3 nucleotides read TGTGCCAGCAGTTCCCAGGGGCGTTCAGGAGGCTACACCTTC.

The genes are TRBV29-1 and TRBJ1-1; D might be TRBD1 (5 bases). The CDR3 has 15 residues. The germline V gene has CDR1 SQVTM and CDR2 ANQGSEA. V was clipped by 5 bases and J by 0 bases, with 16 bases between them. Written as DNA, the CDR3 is TGCAGCGTTCCTCCCGGGGGGGTCATGAACACTGAAGCTTTCTTT. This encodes CSVPPGGVMNTEAFF. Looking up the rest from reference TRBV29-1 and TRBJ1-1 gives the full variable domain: SAVISQKPSRDICQRGTSLTIQCQVDSQVTMMFWYRQQPGQSLTLIATANQGSEATYESGFVIDKFPISRPNLTFSTLTVSNMSPEDSSIYLCSVPPGGVMNTEAFFGQGTRLTVV.

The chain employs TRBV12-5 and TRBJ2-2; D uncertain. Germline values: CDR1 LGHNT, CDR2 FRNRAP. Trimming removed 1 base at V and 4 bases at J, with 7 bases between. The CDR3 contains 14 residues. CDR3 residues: CASGLGMSTGELFF. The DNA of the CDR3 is TGTGCTAGTGGTTTGGGCATGAGCACCGGGGAGCTGTTTTTT.

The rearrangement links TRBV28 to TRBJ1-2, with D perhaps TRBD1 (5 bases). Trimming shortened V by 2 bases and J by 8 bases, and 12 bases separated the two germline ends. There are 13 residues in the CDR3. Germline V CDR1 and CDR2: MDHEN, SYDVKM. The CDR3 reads CASSLTGFGGYTF. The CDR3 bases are TGTGCCAGCAGTTTAACAGGATTTGGGGGCTACACCTTC.

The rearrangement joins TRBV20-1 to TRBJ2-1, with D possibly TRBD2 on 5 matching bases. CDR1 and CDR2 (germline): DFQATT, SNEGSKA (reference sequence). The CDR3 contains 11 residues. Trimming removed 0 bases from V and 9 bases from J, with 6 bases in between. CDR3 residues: CSARDGGEQFF. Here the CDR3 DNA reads TGCAGTGCTAGAGATGGAGGTGAGCAGTTCTTC.

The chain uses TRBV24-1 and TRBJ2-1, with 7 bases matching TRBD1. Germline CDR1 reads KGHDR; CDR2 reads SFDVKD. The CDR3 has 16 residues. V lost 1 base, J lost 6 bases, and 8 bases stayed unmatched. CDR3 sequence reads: CATSDFSQGFGNEQFF. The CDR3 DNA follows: TGTGCCACCAGTGATTTTTCACAGGGGTTCGGCAATGAGCAGTTCTTC.

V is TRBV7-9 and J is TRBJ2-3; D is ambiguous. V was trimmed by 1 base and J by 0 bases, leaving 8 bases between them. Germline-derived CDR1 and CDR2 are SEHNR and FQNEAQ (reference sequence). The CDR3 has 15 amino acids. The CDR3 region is CASSLGLHSTDTQYF. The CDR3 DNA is TGTGCCAGCAGCTTAGGTCTTCATAGCACAGATACGCAGTATTTT. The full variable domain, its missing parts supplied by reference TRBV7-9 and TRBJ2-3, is DTGVSQNPRHKITKRGQNVTFRCDPISEHNRLYWYRQTLGQGPEFLTYFQNEAQLEKSRLLSDRFSAERPKGSFSTLEIQRTEQGDSAMYLCASSLGLHSTDTQYFGPGTRLTVL.

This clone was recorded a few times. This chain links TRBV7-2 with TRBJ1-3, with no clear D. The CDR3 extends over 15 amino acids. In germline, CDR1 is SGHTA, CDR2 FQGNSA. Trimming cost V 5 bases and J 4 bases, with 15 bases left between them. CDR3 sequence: CASSPQPGYGNTIYF. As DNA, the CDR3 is TGTGCCAGCAGCCCGCAACCGGGGTACGGAAACACCATATATTTT. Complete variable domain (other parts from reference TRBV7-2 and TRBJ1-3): GAGVSQSPSNKVTEKGKDVELRCDPISGHTALYWYRQSLGQGLEFLIYFQGNSAPDKSGLPSDRFSAERTGGSVSTLTIQRTQQEDSAVYLCASSPQPGYGNTIYFGEGSWLTVV.

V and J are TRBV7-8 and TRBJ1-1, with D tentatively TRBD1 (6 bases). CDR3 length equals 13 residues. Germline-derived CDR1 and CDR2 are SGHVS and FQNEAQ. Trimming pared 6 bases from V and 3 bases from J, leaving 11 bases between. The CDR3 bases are TGTGCCAGCAGTTCACAGGGATACACTGAAGCTTTCTTT. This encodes CASSSQGYTEAFF.

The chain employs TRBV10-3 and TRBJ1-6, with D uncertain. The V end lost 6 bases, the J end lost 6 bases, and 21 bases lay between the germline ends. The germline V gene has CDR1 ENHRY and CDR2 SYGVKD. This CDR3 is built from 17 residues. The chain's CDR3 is CAIRDFEGLGPNSPLHF. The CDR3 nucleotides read TGTGCCATCAGAGACTTCGAAGGACTTGGGCCTAATTCACCCCTCCACTTT.

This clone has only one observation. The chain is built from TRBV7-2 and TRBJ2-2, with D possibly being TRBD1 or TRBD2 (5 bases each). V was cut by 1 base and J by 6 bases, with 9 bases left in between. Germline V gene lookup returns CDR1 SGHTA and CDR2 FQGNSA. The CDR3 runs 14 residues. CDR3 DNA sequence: TGTGCCAGCAGCTTAGATCAGGGACCCGGGGAGCTGTTTTTT. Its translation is CASSLDQGPGELFF.

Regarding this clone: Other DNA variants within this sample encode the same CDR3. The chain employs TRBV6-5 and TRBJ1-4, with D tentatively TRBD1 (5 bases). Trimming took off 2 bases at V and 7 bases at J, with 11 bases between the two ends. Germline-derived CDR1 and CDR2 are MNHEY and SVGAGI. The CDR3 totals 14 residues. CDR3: CASSYGRGGEKLFF. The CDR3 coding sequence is TGTGCCAGCAGTTACGGGAGGGGAGGTGAAAAACTGTTTTTT.

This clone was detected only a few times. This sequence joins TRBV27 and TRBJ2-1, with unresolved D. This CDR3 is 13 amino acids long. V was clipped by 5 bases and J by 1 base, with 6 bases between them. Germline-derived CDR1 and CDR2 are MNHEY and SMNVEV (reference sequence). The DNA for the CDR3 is TGTGCCAGCAGTCTGGGGTCCTACAATGAGCAGTTCTTC. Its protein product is CASSLGSYNEQFF.

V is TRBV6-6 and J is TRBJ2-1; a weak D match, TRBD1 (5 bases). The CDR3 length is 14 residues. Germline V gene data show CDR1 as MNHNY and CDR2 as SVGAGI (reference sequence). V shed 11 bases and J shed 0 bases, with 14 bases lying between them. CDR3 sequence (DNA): TGTGCCGGGGCGGATTCCAGCTCCTACAATGAGCAGTTCTTC. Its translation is CAGADSSSYNEQFF.

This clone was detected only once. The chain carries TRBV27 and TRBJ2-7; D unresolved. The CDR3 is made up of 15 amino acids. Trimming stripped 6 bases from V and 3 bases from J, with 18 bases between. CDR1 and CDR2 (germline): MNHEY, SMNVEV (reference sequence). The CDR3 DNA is TGTGCCAGCAGAGACTTATTCCGTGGGGACTACGAGCAGTACTTC. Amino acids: CASRDLFRGDYEQYF.

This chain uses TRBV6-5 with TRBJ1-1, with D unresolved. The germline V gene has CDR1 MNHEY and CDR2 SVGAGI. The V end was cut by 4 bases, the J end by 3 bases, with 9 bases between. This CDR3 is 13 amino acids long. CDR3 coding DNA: TGTGCCAGCAGTTTCCTGATTGACACTGAAGCTTTCTTT. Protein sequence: CASSFLIDTEAFF.

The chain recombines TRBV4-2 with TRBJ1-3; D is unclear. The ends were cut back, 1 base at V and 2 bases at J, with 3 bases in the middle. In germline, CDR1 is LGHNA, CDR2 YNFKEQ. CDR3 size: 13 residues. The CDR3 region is CASSQATGNTIYF. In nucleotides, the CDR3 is TGTGCCAGCAGCCAAGCGACTGGAAACACCATATATTTT.

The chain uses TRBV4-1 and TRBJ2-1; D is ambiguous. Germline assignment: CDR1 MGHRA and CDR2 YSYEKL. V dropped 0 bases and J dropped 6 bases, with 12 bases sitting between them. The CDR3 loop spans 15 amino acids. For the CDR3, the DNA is TGCGCCAGCAGCCAAGATCAAGTTACCCCCAATGAGCAGTTCTTC. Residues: CASSQDQVTPNEQFF.

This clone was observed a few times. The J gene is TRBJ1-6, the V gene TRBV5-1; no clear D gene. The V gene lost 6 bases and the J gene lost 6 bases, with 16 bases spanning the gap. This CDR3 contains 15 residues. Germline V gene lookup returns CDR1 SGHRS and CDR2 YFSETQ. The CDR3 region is CASTATDGRNSPLHF. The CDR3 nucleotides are TGCGCCAGCACAGCCACGGACGGTCGTAATTCACCCCTCCACTTT.

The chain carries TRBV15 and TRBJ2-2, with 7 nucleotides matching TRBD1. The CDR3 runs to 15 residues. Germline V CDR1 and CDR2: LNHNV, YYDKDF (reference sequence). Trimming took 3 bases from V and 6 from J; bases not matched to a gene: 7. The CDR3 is CATSSYRGGAGELFF. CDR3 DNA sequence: TGTGCCACCAGCAGCTACAGGGGCGGTGCCGGGGAGCTGTTTTTT.

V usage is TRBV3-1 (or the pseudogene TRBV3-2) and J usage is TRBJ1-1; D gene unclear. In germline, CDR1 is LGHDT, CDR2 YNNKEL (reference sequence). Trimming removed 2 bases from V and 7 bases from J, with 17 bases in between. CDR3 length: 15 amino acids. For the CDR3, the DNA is TGTGCCAGCAGCCAAACCCCTCCTCAACACGGTGAAGCTTTCTTT. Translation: CASSQTPPQHGEAFF.

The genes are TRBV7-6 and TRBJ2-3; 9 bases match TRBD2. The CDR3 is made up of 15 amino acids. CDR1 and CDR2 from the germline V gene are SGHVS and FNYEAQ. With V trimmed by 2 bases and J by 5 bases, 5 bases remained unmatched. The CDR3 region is CASSLNLAGIDTQYF. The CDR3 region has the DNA TGTGCCAGCAGCTTAAACCTAGCGGGGATAGATACGCAGTATTTT.

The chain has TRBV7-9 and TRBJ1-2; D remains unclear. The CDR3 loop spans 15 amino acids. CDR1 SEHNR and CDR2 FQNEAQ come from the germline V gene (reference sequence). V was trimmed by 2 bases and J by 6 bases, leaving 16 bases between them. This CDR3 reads CASSLTALGLDGYTF. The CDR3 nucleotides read TGTGCCAGCAGCTTAACGGCATTAGGGCTCGATGGCTACACCTTC.